This T cell receptor beta chain derives from a study of T cell clonotyping in hematopoietic cell transplantation. V lost 5 bases, J lost 0 bases, and 8 bases stayed unmatched. Per germline, CDR1 SGHTA and CDR2 FQGNSA. The CDR3 loop spans 16 amino acids. Blood collection times were about day -28 and days 30, 100, 180 posttransplant. Concerning this clone itself: Its antigen is not known.

General study results and limits: Broader posttransplant TCR repertoire diversity was predicted by graft donor and pretransplant recipient Inverse Simpson Index values. Pathologically expanded recipient clonotypes increased progressively from day 30 to day 180 as diversity fell. No sorting was done, leaving CD4 and CD8 contributions mixed.

Sequenced by immunoSEQ multiplex PCR; TCRdb stores in-frame clones only, minus some. Here the sample spans 5,000 to 5,500 clones, 26% being singletons. The receptor's source is a male patient aged 35 to 55 who had an allogeneic stem cell transplant from an unrelated donor, so the T cells may come from the graft donor. Some clones in this sample may be carry-over from other donors' samples. Here the sequenced sample was peripheral blood mononuclear cells, taken 180 days after allogeneic stem cell transplant. The chain links TRBV7-2 to TRBJ2-7, with 9 bases that match TRBD2. CDR3 coding DNA: TGTGCCAGCAGCCCGGTAGGTAGCGGGAGCTCCTACGAGCAGTACTTC. It yields the protein CASSPVGSGSSYEQYF.